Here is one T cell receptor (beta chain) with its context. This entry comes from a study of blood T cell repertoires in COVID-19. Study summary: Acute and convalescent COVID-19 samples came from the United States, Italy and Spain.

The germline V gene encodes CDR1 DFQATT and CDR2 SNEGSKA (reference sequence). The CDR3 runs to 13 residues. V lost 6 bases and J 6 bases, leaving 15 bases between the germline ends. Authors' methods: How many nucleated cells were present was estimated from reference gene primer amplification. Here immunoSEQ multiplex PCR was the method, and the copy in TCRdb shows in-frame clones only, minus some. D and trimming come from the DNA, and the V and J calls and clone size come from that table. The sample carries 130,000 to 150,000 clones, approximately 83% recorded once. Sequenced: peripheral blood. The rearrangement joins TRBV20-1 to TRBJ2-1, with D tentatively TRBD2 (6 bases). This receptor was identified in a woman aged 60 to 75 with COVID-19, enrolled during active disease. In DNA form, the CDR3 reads TGCAGTGCGAGTCGGGGGATCCTCAATGAGCAGTTCTTC. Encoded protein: CSASRGILNEQFF.